This TCR beta chain is from a study of control samples from healthy donors and cancer patients. Some clones are missing from TCRdb's copy, which holds only in-frame ones; the method was immunoSEQ multiplex PCR. The profile covers about 96,000 clones, with approximately 95% appearing a single time and approximately 7.9% taken by the ten largest. The CDR3 is 14 residues long. V was cut by 5 bases and J by 1 base, with 11 bases left in between. Germline V gives CDR1 SGHTA, CDR2 FQGNSA. Sequenced: blood. This chain links TRBV7-2 with TRBJ1-2, with D possibly being TRBD1 (6 bases). This TCR was sampled from a man aged 18-30 years in good health. The CDR3 loop is CASSPRTDNYGYTF. The CDR3 region has the DNA TGTGCCAGCAGCCCTCGGACAGATAACTATGGCTACACCTTC.